Below, one T cell receptor beta chain is given with its context. The table came from immunoSEQ multiplex PCR; TCRdb's copy has only in-frame clones and leaves some out. Seen here are some 350,000 clones, around 90% observed once, and the top ten hold under 3.5%. This entry is derived from a study of blood T cell repertoires in COVID-19. For the study at large: Donors in the United States, Italy and Spain gave samples during acute or convalescent COVID-19.

This CDR3 comprises 15 residues. V shed 1 base and J 8 bases; nucleotides not matched to a gene: 8. CDR1 and CDR2 from the germline V gene are WSHSY and SAAADI. Sequencing used peripheral blood. V usage is TRBV10-2 and J usage is TRBJ1-2, with TRBD1 identical over 9 bases. This TCR came from a woman between 18 and 29 years old who had recovered from COVID-19. CDR3: CASSEYRGREEGYTF. CDR3 sequence (DNA): TGCGCCAGCAGTGAGTACAGGGGGCGCGAAGAAGGCTACACCTTC.